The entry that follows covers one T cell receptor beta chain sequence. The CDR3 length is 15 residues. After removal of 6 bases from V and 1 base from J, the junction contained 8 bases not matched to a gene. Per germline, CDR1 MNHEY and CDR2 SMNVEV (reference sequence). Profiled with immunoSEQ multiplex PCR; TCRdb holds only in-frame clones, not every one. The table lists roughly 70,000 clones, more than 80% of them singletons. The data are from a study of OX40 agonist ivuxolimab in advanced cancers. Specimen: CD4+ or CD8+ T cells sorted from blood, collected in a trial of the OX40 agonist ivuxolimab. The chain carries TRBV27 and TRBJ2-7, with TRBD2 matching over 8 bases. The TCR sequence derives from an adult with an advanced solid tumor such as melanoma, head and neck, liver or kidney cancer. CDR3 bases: TGTGCCAGCAGCAAGGCGGGCGGGAGGTCCTACGAGCAGTACTTC. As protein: CASSKAGGRSYEQYF.